The entry below describes one T cell receptor (beta chain). No antigen is known for it. The primer mix had 60 Vbeta and 13 Jbeta primers. TCRdb's table, derived via immunoSEQ multiplex PCR, lists solely in-frame clones and lacks some. Altogether around 140,000 clones are present, 75% to 90% being singletons, with the ten largest covering approximately 8.1%. This sample is part of a study of cytomegalovirus exposure and HLA in healthy donors. Study-wide findings and caveats: Reports credit the classifier with highly specific, highly sensitive diagnosis of cytomegalovirus status.

This CDR3 region has 16 residues. Trimming stripped 4 bases from V and 1 base from J, with 17 bases between. Germline CDR1 reads MNHEY; CDR2 reads SMNVEV (reference sequence). The TCR sequence derives from a woman aged 45-60 years in good health and CMV-seropositive. V gene TRBV27 combines with J gene TRBJ2-7; maybe TRBD2 (5 bases). The sequencing input was PBMCs. The CDR3 reads CASSSSRGPLSYEQYF. In DNA form, the CDR3 reads TGTGCCAGCAGTTCCTCTCGCGGGCCCCTTTCCTACGAGCAGTACTTC.